The rows below give T cell receptor beta chains drawn from one sample of a study of cytomegalovirus exposure and HLA in healthy donors. Profiling relied on immunoSEQ multiplex PCR, and the TCRdb table lists in-frame clones only, not all of them. The sample includes 180,000 or so clones, about 82% of them seen just once. The sample consisted of PBMCs. Source of these receptors: a woman aged 18 to 35 in good health and CMV-seronegative. Both conserved end residues are part of each CDR3. A D gene is named only where the DNA matches it firmly. Some rows mark clone size as missing; the rest say once, few, many or name a class of expanded clone.

clone size: .
D gene: .
J gene: TRBJ2-7
V gene: TRBV27
CDR3 protein: CASRELVPPLGEQYF
CDR3 DNA: TGTGCCAGCAGAGAACTAGTCCCCCCATTGGGTGAGCAGTACTTC

clone size: .
D gene: .
J gene: TRBJ2-7
V gene: TRBV9
CDR3 protein: CASSVSPGTKLTPHYEQYF
CDR3 DNA: TGTGCCAGCAGCGTAAGTCCCGGTACCAAACTAACTCCTCACTACGAGCAGTACTTC

clone size: few
D gene: TRBD1
J gene: TRBJ1-3
V gene: TRBV28
CDR3 protein: CASFSTGVSGNTIYF
CDR3 DNA: TGTGCCAGCTTCTCTACAGGGGTCTCTGGAAACACCATATATTTT

clone size: .
D gene: .
J gene: TRBJ1-3
V gene: TRBV5-1
CDR3 protein: CASSLADSSGNTIYF
CDR3 DNA: TGCGCCAGCAGCTTGGCTGACAGCTCTGGAAACACCATATATTTT

clone size: once
D gene: TRBD1
J gene: TRBJ2-4
V gene: TRBV6-1
CDR3 protein: CASSDKGWGTERIAKNIQYF
CDR3 DNA: TGTGCCAGCAGTGATAAAGGTTGGGGGACAGAACGAATAGCCAAAAACATTCAGTACTTC

clone size: .
D gene: .
J gene: TRBJ2-7
V gene: TRBV10-3
CDR3 protein: CAISDRAGGRRWYEQYF
CDR3 DNA: TGTGCCATCAGTGATAGGGCCGGGGGTCGCAGATGGTACGAGCAGTACTTC

clone size: .
D gene: .
J gene: TRBJ2-1
V gene: TRBV15
CDR3 protein: CATSRELGGLSSYNEQFF
CDR3 DNA: TGTGCCACCAGCAGAGAGTTGGGCGGGTTGAGCTCCTACAATGAGCAGTTCTTC

clone size: .
D gene: TRBD2
J gene: TRBJ2-3
V gene: TRBV10-1
CDR3 protein: CASSESRAGGSDTQYF
CDR3 DNA: TGCGCCAGCAGTGAGTCGAGGGCGGGAGGCTCAGATACGCAGTATTTT

clone size: .
D gene: TRBD2
J gene: TRBJ2-7
V gene: TRBV5-1
CDR3 protein: CASSLAMTSGSRVSYGQYF
CDR3 DNA: TGCGCCAGCAGCTTGGCCATGACTAGCGGGAGTCGCGTGAGCTACGGGCAGTACTTC

clone size: once
D gene: TRBD1
J gene: TRBJ2-1
V gene: TRBV14
CDR3 protein: CASSQGPGQGADEQFF
CDR3 DNA: TGTGCCAGCAGCCAAGGCCCGGGACAGGGGGCCGATGAGCAGTTCTTC

clone size: .
D gene: .
J gene: TRBJ2-3
V gene: TRBV7-8
CDR3 protein: CASSLGGAPDTQYF
CDR3 DNA: TGTGCCAGCAGCTTAGGCGGAGCGCCAGATACGCAGTATTTT

clone size: .
D gene: TRBD1
J gene: TRBJ1-1
V gene: TRBV28
CDR3 protein: CASSLTGDWTEAFF
CDR3 DNA: TGTGCCAGCAGTTTGACAGGGGATTGGACTGAAGCTTTCTTT

clone size: .
D gene: TRBD2
J gene: TRBJ2-3
V gene: TRBV6-6
CDR3 protein: CASSYRLAGADTQYF
CDR3 DNA: TGTGCCAGCAGTTACCGATTAGCGGGAGCAGATACGCAGTATTTT

clone size: .
D gene: TRBD1
J gene: TRBJ1-2
V gene: TRBV30
CDR3 protein: CAWLRQGSGYTF
CDR3 DNA: TGTGCCTGGTTAAGACAGGGAAGTGGCTACACCTTC

clone size: .
D gene: TRBD1
J gene: TRBJ2-3
V gene: TRBV11-2
CDR3 protein: CASSRDRATDTQYF
CDR3 DNA: TGTGCCAGCAGCCGGGACAGGGCGACAGATACGCAGTATTTT

clone size: .
D gene: TRBD1
J gene: TRBJ1-5
V gene: TRBV28
CDR3 protein: CASRSAGGRQPQHF
CDR3 DNA: TGTGCCAGCAGGAGCGCAGGGGGCCGTCAGCCCCAGCATTTT

clone size: .
D gene: TRBD2
J gene: TRBJ2-7
V gene: TRBV9
CDR3 protein: CASSVVSGSGEQYF
CDR3 DNA: TGTGCCAGCAGCGTAGTTAGCGGGAGCGGTGAGCAGTACTTC

clone size: .
D gene: TRBD1
J gene: TRBJ2-7
V gene: TRBV7-2
CDR3 protein: CASRRDRGREQYF
CDR3 DNA: TGTGCCAGCAGGAGGGACAGGGGGCGCGAGCAGTACTTC

clone size: .
D gene: .
J gene: TRBJ1-2
V gene: TRBV7-9
CDR3 protein: CASSFPLQNYGYTF
CDR3 DNA: TGTGCCAGCAGCTTCCCGCTGCAGAACTATGGCTACACCTTC

clone size: .
D gene: .
J gene: TRBJ1-1
V gene: TRBV7-6
CDR3 protein: CASSLEGEEAFF
CDR3 DNA: TGTGCCAGCAGCTTAGAGGGGGAAGAAGCTTTCTTT

clone size: .
D gene: .
J gene: TRBJ2-2
V gene: TRBV5-6
CDR3 protein: CASSLDPGTGELFF
CDR3 DNA: TGTGCCAGCAGCTTGGATCCAGGCACCGGGGAGCTGTTTTTT

clone size: .
D gene: .
J gene: TRBJ1-5
V gene: TRBV7-2
CDR3 protein: CASSLVFDQPQHF
CDR3 DNA: TGTGCCAGCAGCTTAGTCTTTGATCAGCCCCAGCATTTT

clone size: few
D gene: .
J gene: TRBJ2-7
V gene: TRBV5-1
CDR3 protein: CASSSFLSYEQYF
CDR3 DNA: TGCGCCAGCAGCTCGTTCCTCTCCTACGAGCAGTACTTC

clone size: .
D gene: .
J gene: TRBJ2-1
V gene: TRBV27
CDR3 protein: CASSLSGEGGLEQFF
CDR3 DNA: TGTGCCAGCAGTTTATCGGGGGAGGGGGGCTTAGAGCAGTTCTTC

clone size: .
D gene: TRBD2
J gene: TRBJ2-1
V gene: TRBV2
CDR3 protein: CASSGGLAGVDEQFF
CDR3 DNA: TGTGCCAGCAGTGGGGGACTAGCGGGAGTTGATGAGCAGTTCTTC

clone size: .
D gene: .
J gene: TRBJ2-7
V gene: TRBV7-2
CDR3 protein: CASSSRSSGVVYEQYF
CDR3 DNA: TGTGCCAGCAGCTCCCGGTCCTCGGGAGTAGTTTACGAGCAGTACTTC

clone size: many
D gene: .
J gene: TRBJ1-2
V gene: TRBV5-1
CDR3 protein: CASSLEGQTGGYTF
CDR3 DNA: TGCGCCAGCAGCTTGGAGGGACAAACGGGGGGCTACACCTTC

clone size: .
D gene: .
J gene: TRBJ1-4
V gene: TRBV27
CDR3 protein: CASSLEFQGLREKLFF
CDR3 DNA: TGTGCCAGCAGTTTAGAATTTCAGGGGTTGAGAGAAAAACTGTTTTTT

clone size: .
D gene: .
J gene: TRBJ1-1
V gene: TRBV2
CDR3 protein: CASREEGTRYTEAFF
CDR3 DNA: TGTGCCAGCAGGGAAGAAGGGACACGTTACACTGAAGCTTTCTTT

clone size: .
D gene: TRBD2
J gene: TRBJ2-2
V gene: TRBV28
CDR3 protein: CASTSGVNTGELFF
CDR3 DNA: TGTGCCAGCACTAGCGGGGTAAACACCGGGGAGCTGTTTTTT

clone size: once
D gene: .
J gene: TRBJ2-1
V gene: TRBV6-1
CDR3 protein: CASSEYREPYNEQFF
CDR3 DNA: TGTGCCAGCAGTGAGTACCGGGAACCCTACAATGAGCAGTTCTTC

clone size: .
D gene: TRBD2
J gene: TRBJ2-7
V gene: TRBV7-7
CDR3 protein: CASSRASGSLDEQYF
CDR3 DNA: TGTGCTAGCAGCCGGGCTAGCGGGAGTCTCGACGAGCAGTACTTC

clone size: .
D gene: TRBD1
J gene: TRBJ1-6
V gene: TRBV7-8
CDR3 protein: CASSHRSPRGSPLHF
CDR3 DNA: TGTGCCAGCAGCCACCGAAGTCCCAGGGGGTCACCCCTCCACTTT

clone size: .
D gene: TRBD1
J gene: TRBJ2-3
V gene: TRBV27
CDR3 protein: CASRQQGAPWRISSTDTQYF
CDR3 DNA: TGTGCCAGCAGACAACAGGGGGCCCCTTGGCGGATTAGCAGCACAGATACGCAGTATTTT

clone size: .
D gene: TRBD1
J gene: TRBJ2-5
V gene: TRBV7-7
CDR3 protein: CASSSGQGGETQYF
CDR3 DNA: TGTGCTAGCAGCTCGGGACAGGGGGGAGAGACCCAGTACTTC

clone size: .
D gene: .
J gene: TRBJ1-1
V gene: TRBV6-5
CDR3 protein: CASSSGEVNTEAFF
CDR3 DNA: TGTGCCAGCAGTTCGGGGGAAGTGAACACTGAAGCTTTCTTT

clone size: .
D gene: TRBD1
J gene: TRBJ1-1
V gene: TRBV9
CDR3 protein: CASSWRDRNTEAFF
CDR3 DNA: TGTGCCAGCAGCTGGCGGGACAGAAACACTGAAGCTTTCTTT

clone size: .
D gene: TRBD1
J gene: TRBJ2-7
V gene: TRBV7-2
CDR3 protein: CASSLGGTGGYEQYF
CDR3 DNA: TGTGCCAGCAGCCTGGGGGGGACAGGGGGCTACGAGCAGTACTTC

clone size: .
D gene: TRBD2
J gene: TRBJ2-3
V gene: TRBV5-1
CDR3 protein: CASQGTSGRPNTDTQYF
CDR3 DNA: TGCGCCAGCCAAGGGACTAGCGGGAGGCCTAACACAGATACGCAGTATTTT

clone size: .
D gene: TRBD1
J gene: TRBJ2-5
V gene: TRBV5-4
CDR3 protein: CASSYRQGYQETQYF
CDR3 DNA: TGTGCCAGCAGCTATAGACAGGGCTACCAAGAGACCCAGTACTTC

clone size: .
D gene: TRBD1
J gene: TRBJ2-1
V gene: TRBV4-1
CDR3 protein: CASSQGQGRGNEQFF
CDR3 DNA: TGCGCCAGCAGCCAGGGACAGGGTCGGGGCAATGAGCAGTTCTTC

clone size: once
D gene: .
J gene: TRBJ2-7
V gene: TRBV5-6
CDR3 protein: CASSLGTDDEQYF
CDR3 DNA: TGTGCCAGCAGCTTGGGGACAGATGACGAGCAGTACTTC

clone size: .
D gene: TRBD2
J gene: TRBJ2-3
V gene: TRBV18
CDR3 protein: CASSPGEGVHTQYF
CDR3 DNA: TGTGCCAGCTCACCAGGGGAGGGAGTGCATACGCAGTATTTT

clone size: .
D gene: .
J gene: TRBJ2-3
V gene: TRBV30
CDR3 protein: CAWREGDTQYF
CDR3 DNA: TGTGCCTGGAGGGAGGGAGATACGCAGTATTTT

clone size: .
D gene: TRBD2
J gene: TRBJ2-7
V gene: TRBV19
CDR3 protein: CASSPTGLADEQYF
CDR3 DNA: TGTGCCAGTAGTCCTACGGGACTAGCCGACGAGCAGTACTTC

clone size: .
D gene: .
J gene: TRBJ2-3
V gene: TRBV25-1
CDR3 protein: CASSRSRTQYF
CDR3 DNA: TGTGCCAGCAGTAGGTCTAGGACGCAGTATTTT

clone size: few
D gene: .
J gene: TRBJ2-3
V gene: TRBV28
CDR3 protein: CASSLQGLSTDTQYF
CDR3 DNA: TGTGCCAGCAGTCTACAGGGTCTCAGCACAGATACGCAGTATTTT